A single sample gave rise to the 16 T cell receptor beta chains below, sequenced in a study of blood T cell repertoires in COVID-19 (dated by TCRdb to 2020 to 2021). The receptor library was made with the immunoSEQ multiplex PCR assay. TCRdb took over this immuneACCESS table, retaining in-frame rearrangements with V and J assigned. Such tables are incomplete; in checked studies, under half of the missing clones stem from an unresolved V gene, and the remainder is unexplained. Counted in this sample were about 370,000 clones; over 75% of them appeared once. The biggest ten clones account for about 10% of the sample. Sequenced input: peripheral blood. All receptors derive from a woman in her thirties with COVID-19, enrolled during active disease.

The chain joins TRBV30 to TRBJ2-7; TRBD1 matches at 8 bases. Germline-derived CDR1 and CDR2 are GTSNPN and SVGIG (reference sequence). The CDR3 length is 12 residues. V shed 4 bases, J shed 6 bases, and the junction held 5 bases outside the gene matches. Here the CDR3 DNA reads TGTGCCTGGAATCAGGGGGCGCTCGAGCAGTACTTC. As protein: CAWNQGALEQYF.

This rearrangement joins TRBV21-1 to TRBJ2-3; the table's D gene call, TRBD2, was not cross checked with the DNA. TRBV21-1 is flagged as a pseudogene. CDR3 length: 18 amino acids. The CDR3 DNA follows: TGTGCCAGCAGCAAAGAGCCCTCAAAGAACGCTAGCACAGATACGCAGTATTTT. Translated, it gives CASSKEPSKNASTDTQYF.

Only one count was recorded for this clone. The CDR3 spells CASSPPQGQGIDTQYF. The DNA of the CDR3 is TGTGCCAGCAGCCCTCCACAGGGACAGGGGATAGATACGCAGTATTTT. J is TRBJ2-3 and V is TRBV4-2; 10 positions agree with TRBD1. J was trimmed by 5 bases and V by 4 bases; bases with no gene match: 9. The CDR3 has 16 amino acids. The germline CDR1 and CDR2 sequences are LGHNA and YNFKEQ.

The chain carries TRBV4-3 and TRBJ2-1; D gene uncertain. V dropped 0 bases and J dropped 0 bases, with 9 bases sitting between them. Per germline, CDR1 LGHNA and CDR2 YSLEER. This CDR3 contains 16 residues. CDR3 sequence reads: CASSQEVRVSYNEQFF. CDR3 DNA sequence: TGCGCCAGCAGCCAAGAAGTCCGGGTCTCCTACAATGAGCAGTTCTTC.

V and J are TRBV6-5 and TRBJ1-6; no reliable D call. Germline loops: CDR1 MNHEY, CDR2 SVGAGI. This CDR3 comprises 16 residues. V was cut by 4 bases and J by 6 bases, with 16 bases left in between. CDR3 region: CASSSGIGRGNSPLHF. Here the CDR3 DNA reads TGTGCCAGCAGTTCTGGGATCGGACGGGGTAATTCACCCCTCCACTTT.

J is TRBJ2-3 and V is TRBV2, with 12 bases aligning to TRBD2. Germline CDR1 SNHLY, CDR2 FYNNEI. The CDR3 has 16 amino acids. V was pared by 7 bases and J by 2 bases, with 7 bases of the junction left unmatched. This chain's CDR3 is CASTLLAGGFTDTQYF. The CDR3 bases are TGTGCCAGCACCTTACTAGCGGGAGGCTTCACAGATACGCAGTATTTT.

This clone was seen once. J is TRBJ2-2 and V is TRBV10-1; TRBD2 might be the D (5 bases). Germline V CDR1 and CDR2: WNHNN, SYGVQD (reference sequence). The CDR3 contains 18 residues. V lost 4 bases to trimming and J lost 0 bases, with 18 bases between them. DNA of the CDR3: TGCGCCAGCAGTGTGGGTCCCGTTGGAGGAGCGAACACCGGGGAGCTGTTTTTT. Translating gives CASSVGPVGGANTGELFF.

The V call is TRBV30, the J call TRBJ2-7; D call uncertain. The germline V gene encodes CDR1 GTSNPN and CDR2 SVGIG (reference sequence). The CDR3 length is 13 residues. The V gene lost 0 bases and the J gene lost 6 bases, with 12 bases spanning the gap. CDR3 region: CAWSVHEEREQYF. In nucleotides, the CDR3 is TGTGCCTGGAGTGTACACGAGGAACGCGAGCAGTACTTC.

The genes are TRBV7-9 and TRBJ2-1; D might be TRBD2 (5 bases). This CDR3 region has 13 residues. V shed 1 base and J shed 4 bases, with 5 bases lying between them. Germline CDR1 is SEHNR and CDR2 is FQNEAQ (reference sequence). The CDR3 loop reads CASSLERYNEQFF. In DNA, the CDR3 is TGTGCCAGCAGCTTAGAGCGGTACAATGAGCAGTTCTTC.

The J gene is TRBJ2-1, the V gene TRBV6-5; TRBD2 might be the D (5 bases). V gave up 5 bases and J gave up 3 bases, with 11 bases separating them. This CDR3 has 14 amino acids. Germline CDR1 and CDR2: MNHEY and SVGAGI. CDR3 in DNA: TGTGCCAGCAGTCATTCGGGAAGCTACAATGAGCAGTTCTTC. Residues: CASSHSGSYNEQFF.

This clone was detected only once. This chain joins TRBV29-1 and TRBJ2-5; 10 nucleotides agree with TRBD1. This CDR3 region has 14 residues. The V segment lost 6 bases and the J segment 7 bases; nucleotides outside the gene matches: 11. Per the germline V gene, CDR1 is SQVTM and CDR2 is ANQGSEA. This CDR3 reads CSVDPGQGIGTQYF. The CDR3 DNA follows: TGCAGCGTGGATCCGGGACAGGGGATCGGGACCCAGTACTTC.

The V call is TRBV18, the J call TRBJ2-4; 7 positions agree with TRBD1. The CDR3 has 21 amino acids. Germline V CDR1 and CDR2: KGHSH, LQKENI. The ends lost 3 bases at V and 0 bases at J; junction bases unmatched: 20. CDR3 coding DNA: TGTGCCAGCTCACCGGTAATTGAGCGGACAGGCAAAATCGTAGCCAAAAACATTCAGTACTTC. Its protein product is CASSPVIERTGKIVAKNIQYF. Drawing the rest from reference TRBV18 and TRBJ2-4, the complete variable domain is NAGVMQNPRHLVRRRGQEARLRCSPMKGHSHVYWYRQLPEEGLKFMVYLQKENIIDESGMPKERFSAEFPKEGPSILRIQQVVRGDSAAYFCASSPVIERTGKIVAKNIQYFGAGTRLSVL.

The sample holds one count of this clone. This rearrangement joins TRBV30 to TRBJ2-2; D remains ambiguous. The V end was cut by 0 bases, the J end by 5 bases, with 4 bases between. Germline loops: CDR1 GTSNPN, CDR2 SVGIG (reference sequence). This CDR3 comprises 12 residues. CDR3 bases: TGTGCCTGGAGTGTACGGACCGGGGAGCTGTTTTTT. Its translation is CAWSVRTGELFF.

The J gene is TRBJ1-1, the V gene TRBV5-1; 7 nucleotides align to TRBD1. This CDR3 comprises 13 residues. The V gene end was trimmed by 2 bases and the J gene end by 4 bases; junction bases not matched to a gene: 2. Germline V gene data show CDR1 as SGHRS and CDR2 as YFSETQ. The CDR3, as DNA: TGCGCCAGCAGCTTCGCAGGGGGCACTGAAGCTTTCTTT. Protein product: CASSFAGGTEAFF.

V and J are TRBV6-6 and TRBJ2-5; D might be TRBD1 (6 bases). The ends were cut back, 7 bases at V and 3 bases at J, with 15 bases in the middle. Germline CDR1 is MNHNY and CDR2 is SVGAGI (reference sequence). This CDR3 comprises 14 residues. CDR3 amino acids: CASKTLEGEETQYF. The DNA of the CDR3 is TGTGCCAGCAAAACCCTCGAGGGGGAAGAGACCCAGTACTTC.

This chain joins TRBV6-5 and TRBJ2-6, with D possibly matching TRBD1 (6 bases). Germline V gene lookup returns CDR1 MNHEY and CDR2 SVGAGI. CDR3 size: 15 residues. Trimming removed 7 bases from V and 3 bases from J, with 13 bases in between. CDR3 DNA: TGTGCCAGCACCCTTACAGGGTTTGGGGCCAACGTCCTGACTTTC. This sequence encodes CASTLTGFGANVLTF.